The sequence of this T cell receptor (beta chain) was determined in a study of T cells after yellow fever vaccination. From the 5' RACE reads, TCRdb called clonotypes with MiXCR, one entry per CDR3 protein. The table includes 150,000 to 200,000 distinct CDR3 sequences, roughly 9.6% detected once. From germline, CDR1 is LGHDT and CDR2 YNNKEL (reference sequence). Trimming took 1 base from V and 9 from J, leaving 7 bases between them. The CDR3 is 12 residues long. This clonotype was detected a few times. The sequencing used CD8+ T cells sorted from PBMCs, collected 15 days after the yellow fever booster vaccination. This chain joins TRBV3-1 and TRBJ1-3, with D unclear. The source of this sequence is a man younger than 35 who received the YFV17D yellow fever vaccine. The chain's CDR3 is CASSQGRGTIYF. In DNA form, the CDR3 reads TGTGCCAGCAGCCAAGGGCGGGGCACCATATATTTT.